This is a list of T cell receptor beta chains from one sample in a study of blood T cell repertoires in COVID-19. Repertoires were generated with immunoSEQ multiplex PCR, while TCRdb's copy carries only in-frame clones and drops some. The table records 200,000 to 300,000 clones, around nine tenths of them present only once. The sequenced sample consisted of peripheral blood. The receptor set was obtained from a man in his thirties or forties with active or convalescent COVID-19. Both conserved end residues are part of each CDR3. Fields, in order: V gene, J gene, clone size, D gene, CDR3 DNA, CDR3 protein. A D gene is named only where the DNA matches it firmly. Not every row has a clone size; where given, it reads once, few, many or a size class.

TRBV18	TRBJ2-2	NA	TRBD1	TGTGCCAGCTCAACCGGGACAGGGTTAACCGGGGAGCTGTTTTTT	CASSTGTGLTGELFF
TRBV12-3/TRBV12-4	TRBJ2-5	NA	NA	TGTGCCAGCAGTTTCGGACAGAAAGAGACCCAGTACTTC	CASSFGQKETQYF
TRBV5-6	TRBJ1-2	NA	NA	TGTGCCAGCAGCTTGGCGGCAGGGCGAAACTACACCTTC	CASSLAAGRNYTF
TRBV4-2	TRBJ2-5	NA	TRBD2	TGTGCCAGCAGCCACCGCCCTTCTACTAAGGGAGGGTCTGAGACCCAGTACTTC	CASSHRPSTKGGSETQYF
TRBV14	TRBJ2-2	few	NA	TGTGCCAGCAGCCTTGTTATTGGCGGGGAGAACACCGGGGAGCTGTTTTTT	CASSLVIGGENTGELFF
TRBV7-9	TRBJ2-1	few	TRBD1	TGTGCCAGCAGCCTACGGGACAGAGATGAGCAGTTCTTC	CASSLRDRDEQFF
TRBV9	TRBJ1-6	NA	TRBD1	TGTGCCAGCAGCGTATCCGGGACAGGGGATCTGACACCCCTCCACTTT	CASSVSGTGDLTPLHF
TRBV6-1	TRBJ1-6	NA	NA	TGTGCCAGCAGTGATATTCCACCTCCTAACTCCTATAATTCACCCCTCCACTTT	CASSDIPPPNSYNSPLHF
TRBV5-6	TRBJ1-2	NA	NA	TGTGCCAGCAGCTTTGTCGGTGGCTACACCTTC	CASSFVGGYTF
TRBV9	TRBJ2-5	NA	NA	TGTGCCAGCAGCGAGGAACCCGGACAAAGCTCGGAGACCCAGTACTTC	CASSEEPGQSSETQYF
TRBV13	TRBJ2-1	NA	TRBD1	TGTGCCAGCAGCTTCAGGTTAGGACAGGAAAGATACAATGAGCAGTTCTTC	CASSFRLGQERYNEQFF
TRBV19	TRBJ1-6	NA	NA	TGTGCCAGTCTATTTGTACCGGGTACTAATTCACCCCTCCACTTT	CASLFVPGTNSPLHF
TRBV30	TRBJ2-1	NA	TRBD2	TGTGCCTGGAATGAGGGGAGGGGTGAGCAGTTCTTC	CAWNEGRGEQFF
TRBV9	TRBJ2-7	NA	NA	TGTGCCAGCAGCGTAGATGTGGGAGCCTCCTACGAGCAGTACTTC	CASSVDVGASYEQYF
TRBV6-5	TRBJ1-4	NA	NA	TGTGCCAGCAGGGAGTCTAACCACAGGGTAGGGAAACTGTTTTTT	CASRESNHRVGKLFF
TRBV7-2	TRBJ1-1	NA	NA	TGTGCCAGCAATCAACTGGGAGGCGCTTTCTTT	CASNQLGGAFF
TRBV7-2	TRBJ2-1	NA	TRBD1	TGTGCCAGCAGCTTATCTTCCGGGACAGGGGGCCGTGAGCAGTTCTTC	CASSLSSGTGGREQFF
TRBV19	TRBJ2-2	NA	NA	TGTGCCAGTAATCCCGGCGGCCGGGCCGGGGAGCTGTTTTTT	CASNPGGRAGELFF
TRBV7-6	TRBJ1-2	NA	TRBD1	TGTGCCAGCAGCTCCGACAGGGTTGGCTACACCTTC	CASSSDRVGYTF
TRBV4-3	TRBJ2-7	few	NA	TGCGCCAGCAGCCAAGATCTTGGACAGCTTTACGAGCAGTACTTC	CASSQDLGQLYEQYF
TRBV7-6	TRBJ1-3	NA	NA	TGTGCCAGCAGCTCTCAACGTAGGGACATCGGAAACACCATATATTTT	CASSSQRRDIGNTIYF
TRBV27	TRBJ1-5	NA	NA	TGTGCCAGCAGTTACGGACAGAATCAGCCCCAGCATTTT	CASSYGQNQPQHF
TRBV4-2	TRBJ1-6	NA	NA	TGTGCCAGCAGCCAATTATTAGGGGATTCACCCCTCCACTTT	CASSQLLGDSPLHF
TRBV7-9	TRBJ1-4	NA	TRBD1	TGTGCCAGCAGCTTACGACAGGGAGGAGCAACTAATGAAAAACTGTTTTTT	CASSLRQGGATNEKLFF
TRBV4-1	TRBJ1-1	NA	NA	TGCGCCAGCAGCCAACGGACAGCAGTCAACACTGAAGCTTTCTTT	CASSQRTAVNTEAFF
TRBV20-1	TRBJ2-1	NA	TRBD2	TGCAGCGGGGGGGCCTACAATGAGCAGTTCTTC	CSGGAYNEQFF
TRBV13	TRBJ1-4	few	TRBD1	TGTGCCAGCAGCTTAGGGGGCATAGGACAGGTGGCTGAAAAACTGTTTTTT	CASSLGGIGQVAEKLFF
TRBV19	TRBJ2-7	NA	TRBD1	TGTGCCACAACTCCTAGACAGGGAAACTACGAGCAGTACTTC	CATTPRQGNYEQYF
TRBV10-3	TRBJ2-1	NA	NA	TGTGCCATCAGTGGTTCCCCCCAGGGGATCAACAATGAGCAGTTCTTC	CAISGSPQGINNEQFF
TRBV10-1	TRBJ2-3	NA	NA	TGCGCCAGCAGTGAGGCCGGGCAGGGCTTAGTCACAGATACGCAGTATTTT	CASSEAGQGLVTDTQYF
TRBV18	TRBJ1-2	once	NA	TGTGCCAGCTCACCTAACGGGGGGCAGGAAGGCTACACCTTC	CASSPNGGQEGYTF
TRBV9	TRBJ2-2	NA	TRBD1	TGTGCCAGCAGCCCTCCTTCGACAGGGACCGGGGAGCTGTTTTTT	CASSPPSTGTGELFF
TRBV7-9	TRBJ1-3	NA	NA	TGTGCCAGCAGCTTAGACAGTGTCGGCTCTGGAAACACCATATATTTT	CASSLDSVGSGNTIYF
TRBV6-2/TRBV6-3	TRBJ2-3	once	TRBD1	TGTGCCAGCAGTCGACAGGGACGAGATACGCAGTATTTT	CASSRQGRDTQYF
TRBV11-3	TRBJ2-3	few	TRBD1	TGTGCCAGCAGCTTAAGGCAGGGGGCGAGAACTAGCACAGATACGCAGTATTTT	CASSLRQGARTSTDTQYF
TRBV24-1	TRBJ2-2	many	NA	TGTGCCACCAGCGGTCCAGGGAACACCGGGGAGCTGTTTTTT	CATSGPGNTGELFF
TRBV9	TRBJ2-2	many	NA	TGTGCCAGCAGCGTAGCTAGTTCAGGGCCCGCGAACACCGGGGAGCTGTTTTTT	CASSVASSGPANTGELFF
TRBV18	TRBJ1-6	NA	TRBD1	TGTGCCAGCGCTAAGACAGGGGAGAGGATTTCACCCCTCCACTTT	CASAKTGERISPLHF
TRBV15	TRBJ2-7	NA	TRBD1	TGTGCCACCAGCAAGGGGACAGGGTCGTACGAGCAGTACTTC	CATSKGTGSYEQYF
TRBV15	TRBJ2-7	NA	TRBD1	TGTGCTCCACCAAGCGTCTTACAGGGGGCGGCCCCTGAGCAGTACTTC	CAPPSVLQGAAPEQYF
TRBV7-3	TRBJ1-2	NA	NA	TGTGCCAGCAGCCCGGTAGGCAGCGGCGAGAACTATGGCTACACCTTC	CASSPVGSGENYGYTF
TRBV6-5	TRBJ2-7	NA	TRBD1	TGTGCCAGCAGACCCGGGACAGGGATAGCCTACGAGCAGTACTTC	CASRPGTGIAYEQYF
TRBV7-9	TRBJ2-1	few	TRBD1	TGTGCCAGCAGCCGAGACAGGGTCCTCGTCAATGAGCAGTTCTTC	CASSRDRVLVNEQFF
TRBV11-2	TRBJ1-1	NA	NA	TGTGCCAGCACCTTAACAGGTCTTGAAGCTTTCTTT	CASTLTGLEAFF
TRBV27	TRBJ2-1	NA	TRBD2	TGTGCCAGCAGTTTAGCGGGGGGGCCGTACAATGAGCAGTTCTTC	CASSLAGGPYNEQFF
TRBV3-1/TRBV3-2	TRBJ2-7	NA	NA	TGTGCCAGCAGCCAAGATATTACAGGAACGAGCTACGAGCAGTACTTC	CASSQDITGTSYEQYF
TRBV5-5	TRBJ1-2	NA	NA	TGTGCCAGCAGCTTGGACGCCGGGACATCACCCTATGGCTACACCTTC	CASSLDAGTSPYGYTF
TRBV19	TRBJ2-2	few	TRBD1	TGTGCCAGTAGTATAAGGACAGGGGGCACTTTCACCGGGGAGCTGTTTTTT	CASSIRTGGTFTGELFF
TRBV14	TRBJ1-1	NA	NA	TGTGCCAGCAGCCGAGAGGACAGGAACACTGAAGCTTTCTTT	CASSREDRNTEAFF
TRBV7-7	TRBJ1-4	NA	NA	TGTGCCAGCAGACAGGGTGAAAAACTGTTTTTT	CASRQGEKLFF
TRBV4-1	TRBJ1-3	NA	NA	TGCGCCAGCAGCCAAGTAACAGGGAGCTCTGGAAACACCATATATTTT	CASSQVTGSSGNTIYF
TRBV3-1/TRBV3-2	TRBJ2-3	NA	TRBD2	TGTGCCAGCAGCCCCTCTAGCGGGGGGGCTTATACGCAGTATTTT	CASSPSSGGAYTQYF